The 10 T cell receptor beta chains given below trace back to one sample, sequenced in a study of T cells after yellow fever vaccination. TCRdb re-called the 5' RACE reads with MiXCR, one entry per CDR3 protein. The sample records a few hundred thousand distinct CDR3 sequences, approximately 3.8% being singletons. The sample consisted of PBMCs, taken on the day of the yellow fever booster vaccination. The receptors shown here come from a man between 18 and 29 years old who received the YFV17D yellow fever vaccine.

This clonotype has a handful of counts. V is TRBV18 and J is TRBJ1-4, with 8 bases identical to TRBD1. J lost 8 bases, V lost 0 bases, and 2 bases had no gene match. Germline CDR1 KGHSH, CDR2 LQKENI. The CDR3 contains 14 residues. The CDR3 loop reads CASSPPDREEKLFF. The CDR3, as DNA: TGTGCCAGCTCACCACCGGACAGGGAAGAAAAACTGTTTTTT.

This clonotype was seen at least ten times. The chain uses TRBV7-6 and TRBJ1-1; no reliable D call. Germline values: CDR1 SGHVS, CDR2 FNYEAQ. Trimming removed 4 bases at V and 1 base at J, with 13 bases between. The CDR3 is made up of 15 amino acids. Written as DNA, the CDR3 is TGTGCCAGCAGCTCCCACTTGGGCCGGAACACTGAAGCTTTCTTT. This sequence encodes CASSSHLGRNTEAFF.

This clonotype was recorded a few times. V usage is TRBV5-1 and J usage is TRBJ2-7; the match to TRBD1 covers 9 bases. V dropped 2 bases and J dropped 3; count of bases not matched to a gene: 6. The CDR3 is 15 amino acids. Germline V gene sequence: CDR1 SGHRS, CDR2 YFSETQ. CDR3 sequence (DNA): TGCGCCAGCAGCTTCCTACCGGGACAGGGCTACGAGCAGTACGTC. Translated, it gives CASSFLPGQGYEQYV.

This clonotype was observed a few times. The chain couples TRBV4-3 to TRBJ2-7; 7 bases are a match to TRBD2. CDR3 length: 16 residues. CDR1 and CDR2 from the germline V gene are LGHNA and YSLEER. The V and J ends lost 0 bases and 6 bases, in that order; junction bases with no gene match: 11. The CDR3, as DNA: TGCGCCAGCAGCCAAGAAGCTCCGGGAGGTCCGGCCGAGCAGTACTTC. Translation gives CASSQEAPGGPAEQYF.

A few counts support this clonotype. The J gene is TRBJ1-2, the V gene TRBV7-6, with D possibly being TRBD1 (5 bases). Trimming cost V 5 bases and J 3 bases, with 16 bases left between them. Germline CDR1 reads SGHVS; CDR2 reads FNYEAQ. The CDR3 runs to 15 residues. The CDR3 sequence: CASSHPSGGDYGYTF. The DNA for the CDR3 is TGTGCCAGCAGCCATCCCTCCGGGGGAGACTATGGCTACACCTTC.

This clonotype has a count of ten or more. The chain uses TRBV3-1 and TRBJ2-2; D not certain. The CDR3 totals 13 residues. Trimming shortened V by 2 bases and J by 7 bases, and 8 bases separated the two germline ends. In germline, CDR1 is LGHDT, CDR2 YNNKEL (reference sequence). The CDR3 region has the DNA TGTGCCAGCAGCCAATACGTTGGCGGGGAGCTGTTTTTT. Its protein is CASSQYVGGELFF.

This clonotype was detected ten times or more. The genes are TRBV7-8 and TRBJ2-7; the D gene is possibly TRBD2 (5 bases). With 4 bases removed from V and 2 bases from J, the gap between germline ends came to 15 bases. Looked up from germline, CDR1 is SGHVS and CDR2 is FQNEAQ. This CDR3 spans 15 amino acids. The chain's CDR3 is CASSSKRTPPYEQYF. DNA of the CDR3: TGTGCCAGCAGCTCGAAGCGGACTCCTCCCTACGAGCAGTACTTC.

The genes are TRBV5-1 and TRBJ1-1; no firm D call. The length of the CDR3 is 12 residues. Germline V CDR1 and CDR2: SGHRS, YFSETQ. V was pared by 4 bases and J by 1 base, with 5 bases between. This CDR3 is CASSERNTEAFF. The DNA for the CDR3 is TGCGCCAGCAGCGAGAGGAACACTGAAGCTTTCTTT.

This clonotype was counted only a few times. This rearrangement joins TRBV28 to TRBJ1-2, with TRBD1 matching over 8 bases. The CDR3 has 13 residues. Germline CDR1 MDHEN, CDR2 SYDVKM. Trimming removed 7 bases from V and 4 bases from J; junction bases left unmatched: 5. The CDR3, as DNA: TGTGCCAGCACCGAAGGGACAGGCTATGGCTACACCTTC. Its protein is CASTEGTGYGYTF.

The CDR3 DNA reads as TGTGCCAGCAGGATAGCGGCCTATACACCCCCAGATACGCAGTATTTT. Translating gives CASRIAAYTPPDTQYF. The V call is TRBV12-3 or TRBV12-4, the J call TRBJ2-3; D might be TRBD2 (6 bases). The CDR3 is 16 amino acids. The ends were cut back, 6 bases at V and 4 bases at J, with 20 bases in the middle.